These 21 T cell receptor beta chains share one sample of origin, sequenced in a study of shared clonotypes between healthy human individuals. Profiling relied on immunoSEQ multiplex PCR, and the TCRdb table lists in-frame clones only, not all of them. The sample records about 480,000 clones, 75% to 85% being singletons. The sequencing sample was made of PBMCs. The receptors were gathered from a woman in her 40s in good health. Some clones in this sample may be carry-over from other donors' samples.

The chain has TRBV6-1 and TRBJ2-3; D might be TRBD2 (6 bases). CDR1 is MNHNS and CDR2 is SASEGT in the germline V gene. The CDR3 extends over 14 amino acids. V shed 7 bases and J shed 0 bases, with 11 bases lying between them. DNA of the CDR3: TGTGCCAGCAAGGGACTCTCGAGCACAGATACGCAGTATTTT. Its translation is CASKGLSSTDTQYF.

The V gene is TRBV5-1, the J gene TRBJ2-1; D unclear. V lost 0 bases and J 8 bases, leaving 12 bases between the germline ends. Germline CDR1 reads SGHRS; CDR2 reads YFSETQ. This CDR3 has 14 residues. The CDR3 region is CASSLAVAGDEQFF. The CDR3 coding sequence is TGCGCCAGCAGCTTGGCGGTTGCTGGGGATGAGCAGTTCTTC.

This chain links TRBV5-6 with TRBJ2-7; 8 bases map to TRBD1. The ends lost 4 bases at V and 5 bases at J; junction bases unmatched: 11. The CDR3 covers 15 residues. CDR1 is SGHDT, CDR2 YYEEEE, per germline. The CDR3: CASSPRDRRRHEQYF. CDR3 nucleotides: TGTGCCAGCAGCCCCAGGGACAGGCGGCGGCACGAGCAGTACTTC.

This rearrangement joins TRBV11-2 to TRBJ2-3; D is possibly TRBD1 or TRBD2 (5 bases each). The V end lost 1 base, the J end lost 2 bases, and 10 bases lay between the germline ends. The CDR3 sequence is 15 residues long. Per germline, CDR1 SGHAT and CDR2 FQNNGV. CDR3 sequence reads: CASSLAGQATDTQYF. CDR3 bases: TGTGCCAGCAGCTTAGCGGGGCAGGCCACAGATACGCAGTATTTT.

The chain has TRBV5-5 and TRBJ2-7; 9 bases line up with TRBD2. V shed 0 bases, J shed 5 bases, and the junction held 6 bases outside the gene matches. The CDR3 spans 15 residues. Germline V lookup: CDR1 SGHKS, CDR2 YYEKEE (reference sequence). In DNA, the CDR3 is TGTGCCAGCAGCTTGGGCGCCAGCGGGAGGAACGAGCAGTACTTC. Its protein is CASSLGASGRNEQYF.

The chain combines TRBV9 with TRBJ2-5; D is possibly TRBD1 (6 bases). Trimming removed 0 bases from V and 3 bases from J, with 9 bases in between. Germline CDR1 is SGDLS and CDR2 is YYNGEE. This CDR3 is 14 amino acids long. CDR3 bases: TGTGCCAGCAGCGTAGGGAGGACAGAAGAGACCCAGTACTTC. This sequence encodes CASSVGRTEETQYF.

This clone was found once. The J gene is TRBJ2-5, the V gene TRBV29-1; TRBD1 matches at 9 bases. Trimming took 4 bases from V and 4 from J; bases not matched to a gene: 4. CDR3 size: 13 residues. CDR1 is SQVTM, CDR2 ANQGSEA, per germline. The CDR3 DNA reads TGCAGCGTTGGGGACAGGGTAGTAGAGACCCAGTACTTC. This gives the protein CSVGDRVVETQYF.

This chain uses TRBV30 with TRBJ1-2; D uncertain. CDR1 is GTSNPN, CDR2 SVGIG, per germline (reference sequence). The CDR3 is made up of 13 amino acids. The V end lost 5 bases, the J end lost 2 bases, and 12 bases lay between the germline ends. CDR3 residues: CAWLTRPNYGYTF. DNA of the CDR3: TGTGCCTGGTTGACACGGCCAAACTATGGCTACACCTTC.

This clone was detected once. The gene calls are TRBV27 and TRBJ2-3; 9 bases agree with TRBD2. The CDR3 totals 16 residues. V lost 1 base to trimming and J lost 5 bases; unmatched junction nucleotides: 7. CDR1 is MNHEY, CDR2 SMNVEV, per germline (reference sequence). The chain's CDR3 is CASSLFLAGTVDTQYF. The CDR3 region has the DNA TGTGCCAGCAGTTTATTCCTAGCGGGAACGGTAGATACGCAGTATTTT.

The chain couples TRBV28 to TRBJ1-2; TRBD1 matches 7 bases. Trimming cost V 5 bases and J 4 bases; bases outside gene matches: 7. CDR1 MDHEN and CDR2 SYDVKM come from the germline V gene. This CDR3 contains 14 residues. CDR3 protein: CASSTPQGFYGYTF. The CDR3 nucleotides read TGTGCCAGCAGTACCCCACAGGGGTTCTATGGCTACACCTTC.

The rearrangement joins TRBV5-1 to TRBJ2-6, with D unresolved. The V gene's germline CDR1 is SGHRS and CDR2 YFSETQ. The CDR3 length is 14 residues. V was shortened by 3 bases and J by 1 base, with 5 bases between the two germline ends. The CDR3 nucleotides are TGCGCCAGCAGCTACAGTTCTGGGGCCAACGTCCTGACTTTC. It specifies CASSYSSGANVLTF.

The chain recombines TRBV5-5 with TRBJ2-3; no firm D call. This CDR3 spans 16 amino acids. V was cut by 6 bases and J by 2 bases, with 19 bases left in between. Germline V CDR1 and CDR2: SGHKS, YYEKEE (reference sequence). The CDR3 nucleotides are TGTGCCAGCAACCCGATCACAGAGACCTTCACAGATACGCAGTATTTT. Translating gives CASNPITETFTDTQYF. The whole variable domain, remainder taken from reference TRBV5-5 and TRBJ2-3, is DAGVTQSPTHLIKTRGQQVTLRCSPISGHKSVSWYQQVLGQGPQFIFQYYEKEERGRGNFPDRFSARQFPNYSSELNVNALLLGDSALYLCASNPITETFTDTQYFGPGTRLTVL.

V and J are TRBV28 and TRBJ2-5; 7 bases map to TRBD1. The CDR3 covers 16 residues. Germline V gives CDR1 MDHEN, CDR2 SYDVKM. V was clipped by 6 bases and J by 2 bases; unmatched bases: 12. The CDR3 spells CASRPSGTAPQETQYF. CDR3 DNA: TGTGCCAGCAGACCTAGTGGGACAGCCCCACAAGAGACCCAGTACTTC.

The chain recombines TRBV7-3 with TRBJ2-7; 7 bases map to TRBD1. V shed 1 base and J 7 bases; nucleotides not matched to a gene: 13. Germline loops: CDR1 SGHTA, CDR2 FQGTGA. This CDR3 has 16 amino acids. Written as DNA, the CDR3 is TGTGCCAGCAGCTTAAACGGTCCGCGGGCCAGGGGGGAGCAGTACTTC. Its protein product is CASSLNGPRARGEQYF.

About this clone itself: This sequence is one base from a far larger clone and is likely a read error. The same CDR3 is also encoded by other DNA sequences in this sample. The CDR3 DNA sequence: TGCGCCAGCAGTTACTCTATCAGCACTGAAGCTTTCTTT. It encodes CASSYSISTEAFF. The chain uses TRBV6-6 and TRBJ1-1; D unclear. This CDR3 region has 13 residues. CDR1 MNHNY and CDR2 SVGAGI come from the germline V gene (reference sequence).

V usage is TRBV7-2 and J usage is TRBJ2-3; possible D gene TRBD2, 7 bases. Trimming cost V 5 bases and J 4 bases, with 19 bases left between them. This CDR3 comprises 16 residues. Per germline, CDR1 SGHTA and CDR2 FQGNSA. CDR3 nucleotide sequence: TGTGCCAGCAGCCCCCAGGGGCGGGGAGGGGCAGATACGCAGTATTTT. Encoded protein: CASSPQGRGGADTQYF.

This clone has more than one count but fewer than ten. V gene TRBV6-1 combines with J gene TRBJ2-7; the match to TRBD2 covers 11 bases. V shed 4 bases, J shed 3 bases, and the junction held 5 bases outside the gene matches. Germline V gene data show CDR1 as MNHNS and CDR2 as SASEGT. The CDR3 extends over 15 amino acids. DNA for the CDR3: TGTGCCAGCAGTGTTAGCGGGAGGGGGAACTACGAGCAGTACTTC. As protein: CASSVSGRGNYEQYF.

This clone is judged medium-sized. Additional DNA sequences in this sample encode the identical CDR3. This chain joins TRBV5-6 and TRBJ1-2; 9 bases align to TRBD1. Germline-derived CDR1 and CDR2 are SGHDT and YYEEEE. The CDR3 runs 16 residues. V trimming: 4 bases; J trimming: 2 bases; junction bases outside the gene matches: 9. CDR3 DNA: TGTGCCAGCAGCGATTTGGGACAGGGATTGAACTATGGCTACACCTTC. Its protein is CASSDLGQGLNYGYTF.

The rearrangement joins TRBV25-1 to TRBJ2-5; TRBD1 matches at 7 bases. Per germline, CDR1 MGHDK and CDR2 SYGVNS. J was trimmed by 5 bases and V by 4 bases; bases with no gene match: 7. The CDR3 has 14 residues. This CDR3 reads CASSGQGREETQYF. CDR3 DNA sequence: TGTGCCAGCAGTGGACAGGGTAGGGAGGAGACCCAGTACTTC.

The chain employs TRBV6-1 and TRBJ1-4; D is uncertain. Germline lookup yields CDR1 MNHNS and CDR2 SASEGT. Trimming removed 2 bases from V and 8 bases from J, with 12 bases in between. CDR3 length: 14 residues. The CDR3 reads CASSESGRPEKLFF. Written as DNA, the CDR3 is TGTGCCAGCAGTGAAAGTGGACGGCCGGAAAAACTGTTTTTT.

The J gene is TRBJ2-1, the V gene TRBV2; 7 bases fit TRBD1. The V segment lost 2 bases and the J segment 8 bases; nucleotides outside the gene matches: 3. Per the germline V gene, CDR1 is SNHLY and CDR2 is FYNNEI. This CDR3 comprises 13 residues. CDR3 coding DNA: TGTGCCAGCAGTGAAACAGGGGCCCATGAGCAGTTCTTC. Encoded protein: CASSETGAHEQFF.